These T cell receptor beta chains were read from a single sample in a study of CD8+ T cells in alopecia areata. The repertoire was sequenced with immunoSEQ multiplex PCR; TCRdb's copy has only in-frame clones and lacks some. This repertoire shows fewer than 250,000 clones, over 55% found once; its top ten account for over 0.9%. The sample was CD4+ T cells sorted from blood, taken at week 24, from a patient treated with tofacitinib. These receptors were obtained from a human donor with alopecia areata. The CDR3 runs from the conserved cysteine through the conserved F or W. D genes are given only for firm matches. Part of the rows lack a size; the others show once, few, many or a class for expanded clones.

size,V,D,J,DNA,CDR3
-,TRBV7-3,-,TRBJ1-2,TGTGCCAGCAGCTTACTAGGACCGTCTAACTATGGCTACACCTTC,CASSLLGPSNYGYTF
-,TRBV4-3,-,TRBJ2-2,TGCGCCAGCAGCCAAGATATTACCGGGGAGCTGTTTTTT,CASSQDITGELFF
-,TRBV2,TRBD2,TRBJ2-5,TGTGCCAGCAGTGAGGGATTGACTAGCGCAACCCAAGAGACCCAGTACTTC,CASSEGLTSATQETQYF
few,TRBV19,-,TRBJ2-3,TGTGCCAGTAGTACTGGCGATACGCAGTATTTT,CASSTGDTQYF
-,TRBV9,-,TRBJ2-5,TGTGCCAGCAGCGTAACGAGCGGGCCGGGGGAGACCCAGTACTTC,CASSVTSGPGETQYF
-,TRBV4-3,-,TRBJ2-3,TGCGCCAGCAGCCAAGCACGTGTCGTGGAGGGGGATACGCAGTATTTT,CASSQARVVEGDTQYF
-,TRBV2,-,TRBJ1-1,TGTTCTTCACTGTATTTCACTGAAGCTTTCTTT,CSSLYFTEAFF
-,TRBV20-1,-,TRBJ1-2,TGCAGTGCTAGACAGGGTAATGGCTACACCTTC,CSARQGNGYTF
-,TRBV2,-,TRBJ1-1,TGTGCCAGCAATCGGGTACCCAAAGCTTTCTTT,CASNRVPKAFF
few,TRBV19,-,TRBJ1-2,TGTGCCAGTACCCCGTCCTGGGGCTACACCTTC,CASTPSWGYTF
-,TRBV7-2,-,TRBJ1-2,TGTGCCAGCTCGACCGAAAACTATGGCTACACCTTC,CASSTENYGYTF
-,TRBV5-1,-,TRBJ1-1,TGCGCCAGCAGCGCCCAATTAGGGTCGAACACTGAAGCTTTCTTT,CASSAQLGSNTEAFF
-,TRBV5-1,-,TRBJ1-2,TGCGCCAGCAGCTTTGGCATCAACTATGGCTACACCTTC,CASSFGINYGYTF
-,TRBV29-1,-,TRBJ2-7,TGCAGCGCCCTAACATCAGGGGGGCACGAGCAGTACTTC,CSALTSGGHEQYF
-,TRBV5-6,-,TRBJ2-7,TGTGCCAGCAGCACCCGGAAAGGGCGACGTATGCCCTACGAGCAGTACTTC,CASSTRKGRRMPYEQYF
-,TRBV29-1,-,TRBJ2-6,TGCAGCGTAATGGACATGGGCGGTGGGGCCAACGTCCTGACTTTC,CSVMDMGGGANVLTF
-,TRBV14,-,TRBJ2-7,TGTGCCAGCAGCCAAAGGGCCGGGGGCAGCTCCTACGAGCAGTACTTC,CASSQRAGGSSYEQYF
-,TRBV5-1,-,TRBJ1-1,TGCGCCAGCCGACCTACCTCTGACAGTTTCACTGAAGCTTTCTTT,CASRPTSDSFTEAFF
few,TRBV21-1,-,TRBJ1-5,TGTGCCAGCAGCGCGGAGGATAGCAATCAGCCCCAGCATTTT,CASSAEDSNQPQHF